These 22 T cell receptor beta chains were sequenced from one sample in a study of blood T cell repertoires in COVID-19. The data were produced by immunoSEQ multiplex PCR, yet TCRdb's version contains in-frame clones alone and is incomplete. The data show 150,000 to 200,000 clones, with around 81% seen just once and approximately 11% held by the top ten. Sequencing was carried out using peripheral blood. The receptors stem from a man in his sixties with active or convalescent COVID-19.

V usage is TRBV7-2 and J usage is TRBJ1-2, with 8 bases lining up with TRBD1. J gave up 2 bases and V 2 bases, and 4 bases lay outside the gene matches. CDR1 SGHTA and CDR2 FQGNSA come from the germline V gene. The CDR3 length is 15 residues. This chain's CDR3 is CASSLWTGSNYGYTF. The CDR3 coding sequence is TGTGCCAGCAGCTTATGGACAGGGTCGAACTATGGCTACACCTTC.

The rearrangement links TRBV3-1 (or the pseudogene TRBV3-2) to TRBJ2-7, with 9 bases lining up with TRBD1. The V segment lost 4 bases and the J segment 2 bases; nucleotides outside the gene matches: 3. The CDR3 is 14 residues long. Germline assignment: CDR1 LGHDT and CDR2 YNNKEL (reference sequence). CDR3 loop: CASSLQGAAYEQYF. The CDR3 coding sequence is TGTGCCAGCAGCCTACAGGGGGCCGCCTACGAGCAGTACTTC.

The V call is TRBV5-1, the J call TRBJ2-2; 9 positions agree with TRBD1. The junction had 4 bases not matched to a gene; V was cut back by 4 bases and J by 6 bases. The CDR3 is 14 amino acids. The V gene's germline CDR1 is SGHRS and CDR2 YFSETQ. CDR3: CASSIRDRAGELFF. The CDR3 DNA reads TGCGCCAGCAGCATCCGGGACAGGGCCGGGGAGCTGTTTTTT.

This chain links TRBV28 with TRBJ1-1; no clear D gene. V lost 6 bases and J 10 bases, leaving 18 bases between the germline ends. Per the germline V gene, CDR1 is MDHEN and CDR2 is SYDVKM. The CDR3 spans 13 residues. CDR3 DNA: TGTGCCAGCAGCCCCTCCCTGGGGAGTGGAGCTTTCTTT. As protein: CASSPSLGSGAFF.

The rearrangement links TRBV24-1 to TRBJ2-1, with a tentative D call TRBD1 (5 bases). V dropped 6 bases and J dropped 8 bases, with 7 bases sitting between them. CDR1 KGHDR and CDR2 SFDVKD come from the germline V gene. The CDR3 sequence is 11 residues long. The CDR3 sequence: CATSRGDEQFF. CDR3 sequence (DNA): TGTGCCACCAGTAGGGGCGATGAGCAGTTCTTC.

The rearrangement uses TRBV19 and TRBJ1-5; D ambiguous. CDR1 LNHDA and CDR2 SQIVND come from the germline V gene (reference sequence). This CDR3 has 15 amino acids. With 7 bases removed from V and 5 bases from J, the gap between germline ends came to 18 bases. CDR3 loop: CASKPNRMADQPQHF. CDR3 DNA sequence: TGTGCCAGTAAACCCAACAGAATGGCCGATCAGCCCCAGCATTTT.

The chain is built from TRBV5-4 and TRBJ2-5; 7 bases fit TRBD1. Germline lookup yields CDR1 SGHNT and CDR2 YYREEE (reference sequence). The CDR3 spans 14 residues. V gave up 4 bases and J gave up 1 base; unmatched junction bases: 4. The CDR3 sequence: CASSRRTGQETQYF. The CDR3 DNA follows: TGTGCCAGCAGCCGAAGGACAGGCCAAGAGACCCAGTACTTC.

This rearrangement joins TRBV7-2 to TRBJ2-4; 12 bases map to TRBD2. The CDR3 has 16 amino acids. From germline, CDR1 is SGHTA and CDR2 FQGNSA. V lost 5 bases to trimming and J lost 7 bases; unmatched junction nucleotides: 9. The CDR3 loop is CASSIQPSGGANIQYF. The CDR3 DNA follows: TGTGCCAGCAGCATCCAGCCTAGCGGGGGGGCCAACATTCAGTACTTC.

CDR3 DNA sequence: TGTGCCAGCAGCGATCAGGAAGGTAGCCAAGAGACCCAGTACTTC. This codes for CASSDQEGSQETQYF. The chain couples TRBV28 to TRBJ2-5; no firm D call. V lost 6 bases and J lost 1, with 15 bases in between. The CDR3 is 15 amino acids. The germline CDR1 and CDR2 sequences are MDHEN and SYDVKM.

The chain recombines TRBV7-9 with TRBJ2-5; 10 nucleotides line up with TRBD1. V lost 1 base and J lost 5; bases outside the gene matches: 4. This CDR3 is 15 amino acids long. Germline CDR1 SEHNR, CDR2 FQNEAQ (reference sequence). CDR3 sequence (DNA): TGTGCCAGCAGCTTAGTAGGACAGGGGGGGGAGACCCAGTACTTC. This gives the protein CASSLVGQGGETQYF.

The rearrangement joins TRBV5-1 to TRBJ2-2; 7 bases line up with TRBD2. In germline, CDR1 is SGHRS, CDR2 YFSETQ. The CDR3 totals 16 residues. V shed 4 bases, J shed 0 bases, and the junction held 6 bases outside the gene matches. DNA of the CDR3: TGCGCCAGCAGCAGCGGGACCTACGCGAACACCGGGGAGCTGTTTTTT. Translation gives CASSSGTYANTGELFF.

The chain recombines TRBV24-1 with TRBJ2-1; possible D gene TRBD1, 6 bases. The CDR3 covers 14 residues. Trimming cost V 2 bases and J 3 bases, with 7 bases left between them. Germline V lookup: CDR1 KGHDR, CDR2 SFDVKD. The CDR3 DNA follows: TGTGCCACCAGTGATTGGGACAACTACAATGAGCAGTTCTTC. As protein: CATSDWDNYNEQFF.

The chain links TRBV2 to TRBJ2-5; the D gene is possibly TRBD1 (6 bases). Germline CDR1 is SNHLY and CDR2 is FYNNEI. The CDR3 consists of 14 residues. Trimming removed 6 bases at V and 4 bases at J, with 15 bases between. The chain's CDR3 is CASRVWGLGETQYF. DNA for the CDR3: TGTGCCAGCAGAGTCTGGGGGCTGGGAGAGACCCAGTACTTC.

The rearrangement links TRBV12-3 or TRBV12-4 to TRBJ1-2; 8 bases map to TRBD1. V gave up 4 bases and J gave up 8 bases; unmatched junction bases: 6. The CDR3 contains 13 residues. The CDR3: CASSSPGGRGYTF. Written as DNA, the CDR3 is TGTGCCAGCAGTTCGCCAGGGGGCCGCGGCTACACCTTC.

The genes are TRBV11-2 and TRBJ2-7, with D possibly being TRBD1 (5 bases). CDR1 and CDR2 from the germline V gene are SGHAT and FQNNGV. This CDR3 has 16 amino acids. V was cut by 5 bases and J by 7 bases, with 24 bases left in between. The CDR3 bases are TGTGCCAGCAGCCAAACCTCAGGCGGCAGGGCTGGGGAGCAGTACTTC. It specifies CASSQTSGGRAGEQYF. The variable domain in full, completed from reference TRBV11-2 and TRBJ2-7, reads EAGVAQSPRYKIIEKRQSVAFWCNPISGHATLYWYQQILGQGPKLLIQFQNNGVVDDSQLPKDRFSAERLKGVDSTLKIQPAKLEDSAVYLCASSQTSGGRAGEQYFGPGTRLTVT.

The V call is TRBV29-1, the J call TRBJ2-1; 8 nucleotides match TRBD1. The CDR3 consists of 14 residues. The ends lost 7 bases at V and 4 bases at J; junction bases unmatched: 9. Germline V gene data show CDR1 as SQVTM and CDR2 as ANQGSEA. The CDR3, as DNA: TGCAGCGCCCGGACAGGGCCACTTTACAATGAGCAGTTCTTC. This encodes CSARTGPLYNEQFF.

The chain has TRBV7-9 and TRBJ2-5; D is perhaps TRBD2 (5 bases). This CDR3 has 17 amino acids. Trimming left V 5 bases short and J 2 bases short, with 21 bases between. Germline-derived CDR1 and CDR2 are SEHNR and FQNEAQ (reference sequence). The CDR3 DNA reads as TGTGCCAGCAGCCCTTATACGGGGAGAACTAATCAAGAGACCCAGTACTTC. Its protein product is CASSPYTGRTNQETQYF.

The rearrangement uses TRBV27 and TRBJ1-2; D not certain. Germline V CDR1 and CDR2: MNHEY, SMNVEV (reference sequence). Trimming pared 3 bases from V and 2 bases from J, leaving 7 bases between. CDR3 length equals 13 residues. The CDR3 DNA sequence: TGTGCCAGCAGTTTTGGGCCGAACTATGGCTACACCTTC. The encoded protein is CASSFGPNYGYTF.

This chain connects TRBV7-2 to TRBJ2-5, with 10 bases fitting TRBD1. Trimming took 3 bases from V and 5 from J; bases not matched to a gene: 3. The germline V gene has CDR1 SGHTA and CDR2 FQGNSA. This CDR3 contains 14 residues. CDR3 loop: CASSLGTGAETQYF. The CDR3 DNA reads as TGTGCCAGCAGCTTGGGGACAGGGGCGGAGACCCAGTACTTC.

J is TRBJ1-1 and V is TRBV18; 9 bases agree with TRBD1. Germline V CDR1 and CDR2: KGHSH, LQKENI. The CDR3 totals 15 residues. The junction had 9 bases not matched to a gene; V was cut back by 3 bases and J by 7 bases. The CDR3 sequence is CASSPLGQGGDEAFF. The CDR3 nucleotides are TGTGCCAGCTCACCCTTGGGACAGGGAGGGGATGAAGCTTTCTTT.

The gene calls are TRBV5-1 and TRBJ2-7; possible D gene TRBD2, 6 bases. Trimming removed 4 bases from V and 0 bases from J, with 17 bases in between. Germline CDR1 is SGHRS and CDR2 is YFSETQ. This CDR3 is built from 16 residues. CDR3 DNA sequence: TGCGCCAGCAGCCCGCAATTAGCGGTTAGCTCCTACGAGCAGTACTTC. Translating gives CASSPQLAVSSYEQYF.

The chain links TRBV11-2 to TRBJ2-3, with TRBD2 matching 15 bases. From germline, CDR1 is SGHAT and CDR2 FQNNGV. The CDR3 consists of 16 residues. V shed 5 bases and J 3 bases; nucleotides not matched to a gene: 3. Written as DNA, the CDR3 is TGTGCCAGCAGCGCAGGACTAGCGGGAGGGACAGATACGCAGTATTTT. Translated, it gives CASSAGLAGGTDTQYF.